Following are 20 T cell receptor beta chains from one sample sequenced in a study of CD8 T cells in ankylosing spondylitis. TCRdb processed the 5' RACE reads anew with MiXCR; each CDR3 protein has one entry. The profile covers 84,000 or so distinct CDR3 sequences, with 27% appearing a single time and less than 60% taken by the ten largest. Sequenced: blood, either unsorted or a sorted T cell fraction (not recorded which). These receptors were collected from a male donor with ankylosing spondylitis or in good health (not recorded which).

There are a few counts of this clonotype. The CDR3 region is CASSTLAGSSYNEQFF. In DNA form, the CDR3 reads TGTGCCAGCAGCACATTAGCGGGAAGCTCCTACAATGAGCAGTTCTTC. This chain links TRBV7-8 with TRBJ2-1; 8 bases agree with TRBD2. Germline V gives CDR1 SGHVS, CDR2 FQNEAQ. The CDR3 has 16 amino acids. Trimming at V came to 5 bases and at J to 0 bases, leaving 6 bases not matched to a gene.

There are a few counts of this clonotype. The CDR3 sequence: CSATDLLETQYF. In DNA, the CDR3 is TGCAGTGCTACCGACCTCCTAGAGACCCAGTACTTC. The chain joins TRBV20-1 to TRBJ2-5; D is unclear. The length of the CDR3 is 12 residues. Trimming pared 4 bases from V and 4 bases from J, leaving 10 bases between. The germline V gene has CDR1 DFQATT and CDR2 SNEGSKA (reference sequence).

The sample holds a few counts of this clonotype. The chain couples TRBV7-6 to TRBJ2-1; possibly TRBD1 or TRBD2 for D (5 bases each). Trimming removed 1 base at V and 12 bases at J, with 13 bases between. From germline, CDR1 is SGHVS and CDR2 FNYEAQ. This CDR3 region has 13 residues. The CDR3 DNA follows: TGTGCCAGCAGCTTAGATCGGGACGCATTGCAGTTCTTC. It codes for CASSLDRDALQFF. The entire variable domain, with the rest obtained from reference TRBV7-6 and TRBJ2-1, is as follows: GAGVSQSPRYKVTKRGQDVALRCDPISGHVSLYWYRQALGQGPEFLTYFNYEAQQDKSGLPNDRFSAERPEGSISTLTIQRTEQRDSAMYRCASSLDRDALQFFGPGTRLTVL.

The V gene is TRBV5-6, the J gene TRBJ2-3; TRBD2 aligns across 10 bases. The CDR3 covers 18 residues. Germline V gene sequence: CDR1 SGHDT, CDR2 YYEEEE. Trimming took 4 bases from V and 6 from J; bases not matched to a gene: 17. The CDR3 sequence: CASSAPASGSLGGDTQYF. Here the CDR3 DNA reads TGTGCCAGCAGCGCCCCAGCTAGCGGGAGCCTGGGGGGGGATACGCAGTATTTT.

The rearrangement uses TRBV10-2 and TRBJ2-7, with 8 bases identical to TRBD2. This CDR3 spans 13 amino acids. Losses at the gene ends were 4 bases for V and 5 bases for J; bases not matched to a gene: 4. Germline V CDR1 and CDR2: WSHSY, SAAADI. The CDR3 nucleotides read TGCGCCAGCAGTGGGACACTAGCGGACGAGCAGTACTTC. This encodes CASSGTLADEQYF.

The chain carries TRBV11-2 and TRBJ2-1, with D perhaps matching TRBD2 (5 bases). Trimming removed 2 bases at V and 4 bases at J, with 12 bases between. This CDR3 spans 15 amino acids. Germline CDR1 reads SGHAT; CDR2 reads FQNNGV. The DNA of the CDR3 is TGTGCCAGCAGCTTAAACGGGATGGCGTACAATGAGCAGTTCTTC. It is translated as CASSLNGMAYNEQFF.

This rearrangement joins TRBV5-1 to TRBJ2-5; D may match TRBD1 or TRBD2 (5 bases each). The V gene's germline CDR1 is SGHRS and CDR2 YFSETQ. Between the trimmed V and J ends, which lost 5 bases and 5 bases, there was a span of 7 bases. This CDR3 is 11 amino acids long. DNA of the CDR3: TGCGCCAGCAGGGGGGAGGAGACCCAGTACTTC. Translated: CASRGEETQYF. The complete variable domain, with remaining parts taken from reference TRBV5-1 and TRBJ2-5, reads KAGVTQTPRYLIKTRGQQVTLSCSPISGHRSVSWYQQTPGQGLQFLFEYFSETQRNKGNFPGRFSGRQFSNSRSEMNVSTLELGDSALYLCASRGEETQYFGPGTRLLVL.

This clonotype was found a few times. This chain joins TRBV27 and TRBJ2-3; 7 bases align to TRBD1. V shed 6 bases and J 4 bases; nucleotides not matched to a gene: 1. The CDR3 is 12 residues long. Germline-derived CDR1 and CDR2 are MNHEY and SMNVEV (reference sequence). CDR3 nucleotide sequence: TGTGCCAGCAGGACAGGGTCAGATACGCAGTATTTT. It codes for CASRTGSDTQYF.

This chain uses TRBV12-3 or TRBV12-4 with TRBJ2-5, with D hard to call. The CDR3 is 14 residues long. V shed 6 bases and J shed 3 bases, with 14 bases lying between them. The DNA of the CDR3 is TGTGCCAGCAGCCGCCGCAATGAAGAAGAGACCCAGTACTTC. Protein: CASSRRNEEETQYF.

The J gene is TRBJ1-1, the V gene TRBV18; D call uncertain. V lost 3 bases to trimming and J lost 2 bases, with 7 bases between them. The length of the CDR3 is 13 residues. Germline V gene data show CDR1 as KGHSH and CDR2 as LQKENI. CDR3: CASSPEQNTEAFF. The CDR3 coding sequence is TGTGCCAGCTCACCGGAGCAAAACACTGAAGCTTTCTTT.

This chain links TRBV7-6 with TRBJ2-3; 7 nucleotides agree with TRBD1. Germline V gene lookup returns CDR1 SGHVS and CDR2 FNYEAQ. The junction had 5 bases not matched to a gene; V was cut back by 4 bases and J by 7 bases. This CDR3 spans 13 amino acids. For the CDR3, the DNA is TGTGCCAGCAGCTCCGACAGGGTGAATACGCAGTATTTT. It is translated as CASSSDRVNTQYF. Looking up the rest from reference TRBV7-6 and TRBJ2-3 gives the full variable domain: GAGVSQSPRYKVTKRGQDVALRCDPISGHVSLYWYRQALGQGPEFLTYFNYEAQQDKSGLPNDRFSAERPEGSISTLTIQRTEQRDSAMYRCASSSDRVNTQYFGPGTRLTVL.

A few counts support this clonotype. This CDR3 is CATSVGDDDEQFF. The CDR3 nucleotides are TGTGCCACCAGTGTAGGGGATGACGATGAGCAGTTCTTC. This rearrangement joins TRBV24-1 to TRBJ2-1; a possible D gene is TRBD1 (5 bases). In germline, CDR1 is KGHDR, CDR2 SFDVKD. V was cut by 5 bases and J by 8 bases, with 12 bases left in between. The CDR3 runs 13 residues.

The table lists this clonotype with a few counts. This rearrangement joins TRBV5-6 to TRBJ1-5; D unclear. The CDR3 totals 14 residues. In germline, CDR1 is SGHDT, CDR2 YYEEEE. V was trimmed by 3 bases and J by 3 bases, leaving 10 bases between them. In DNA, the CDR3 is TGTGCCAGCAGCTCCCGCAGGAACAATCAGCCCCAGCATTTT. This sequence encodes CASSSRRNNQPQHF.

This chain uses TRBV19 with TRBJ2-1; weak D call: TRBD2 (6 bases). This CDR3 is built from 14 residues. Germline V lookup: CDR1 LNHDA, CDR2 SQIVND (reference sequence). The ends were cut back, 4 bases at V and 6 bases at J, with 13 bases in the middle. The CDR3 sequence is CASSTGLASNEQFF. The CDR3 nucleotides are TGTGCCAGTAGTACTGGGCTAGCGAGCAATGAGCAGTTCTTC.

The V call is TRBV18, the J call TRBJ1-1, with D unclear. Germline assignment: CDR1 KGHSH and CDR2 LQKENI. CDR3 length equals 12 residues. V dropped 5 bases and J dropped 10 bases, with 14 bases sitting between them. This chain's CDR3 is CASSKERGGAFF. CDR3 in DNA: TGTGCCAGCTCAAAGGAACGGGGTGGAGCTTTCTTT.

V is TRBV4-1 and J is TRBJ1-5; D gene ambiguous. Germline values: CDR1 MGHRA, CDR2 YSYEKL. The CDR3 extends over 16 amino acids. The germline V and J ends were trimmed by 0 bases and 7 bases, with 16 bases remaining between them. The CDR3 is CASSQEKEPAGQPQHF. Here the CDR3 DNA reads TGCGCCAGCAGCCAAGAAAAGGAGCCCGCCGGCCAGCCCCAGCATTTT.

This chain uses TRBV28 with TRBJ1-1; D remains ambiguous. Germline CDR1 and CDR2: MDHEN and SYDVKM. The CDR3 contains 14 residues. Trimming took 10 bases from V and 1 from J, leaving 16 bases between them. This CDR3 reads CATRKSAGNTEAFF. CDR3 bases: TGTGCCACCCGAAAGTCAGCAGGGAACACTGAAGCTTTCTTT.

This chain joins TRBV19 and TRBJ1-1; D ambiguous. This CDR3 contains 13 residues. CDR1 LNHDA and CDR2 SQIVND come from the germline V gene (reference sequence). V lost 3 bases and J 7 bases, leaving 12 bases between the germline ends. Here the CDR3 DNA reads TGTGCCAGTAGTATTCGGGCAGGAGGTGAAGCTTTCTTT. Protein sequence: CASSIRAGGEAFF.

This clonotype has just a few counts. The DNA of the CDR3 is TGTGCCAGCTCTCCGGGACAGGCCCAAGAGACCCAGTACTTC. This gives the protein CASSPGQAQETQYF. The V call is TRBV18, the J call TRBJ2-5; 8 bases agree with TRBD1. V was clipped by 6 bases and J by 1 base; unmatched bases: 4. Germline lookup yields CDR1 KGHSH and CDR2 LQKENI. CDR3 length equals 14 residues.

This clonotype came up a few times. The J gene is TRBJ2-1, the V gene TRBV20-1, with 8 bases identical to TRBD2. Trimming at V came to 3 bases and at J to 4 bases, leaving 5 bases not matched to a gene. Germline V gene lookup returns CDR1 DFQATT and CDR2 SNEGSKA (reference sequence). The CDR3 sequence is 14 residues long. The CDR3 here is CSARRRGAYNEQFF. For the CDR3, the DNA is TGCAGTGCTAGGAGGCGGGGGGCATACAATGAGCAGTTCTTC.